These 10 T cell receptor beta chains were all obtained from the same sample, sequenced in a study of cytomegalovirus exposure and HLA in healthy donors. Primers included in the PCR were 60 Vbeta and 13 Jbeta primers. The protocol was immunoSEQ multiplex PCR, while the TCRdb copy is restricted to in-frame clones and leaves out a portion. The sample includes about 160,000 clones, 65% to 85% of them seen just once. The sequenced sample consisted of PBMCs. The receptors derive from a woman under 40 in good health and CMV-seropositive.

For this clone: Relative to the germline gene, one junction end is altered; a read error may explain this. The V call is TRBV2, the J call TRBJ2-7, with 7 bases matching TRBD1. Germline V gene sequence: CDR1 SNHLY, CDR2 FYNNEI. This CDR3 spans 14 amino acids. CDR3 DNA sequence: TGTGCCAGCAAAGGGACAGCTAACTCCTACGGGCAGTACTTC. Residues: CASKGTANSYGQYF.

The CDR3 reads CASSPTADQETQYF. The CDR3 bases are TGTGCCAGCTCACCAACGGCGGACCAAGAGACCCAGTACTTC. J is TRBJ2-5 and V is TRBV18; D gene uncertain. CDR1 and CDR2 (germline): KGHSH, LQKENI. The CDR3 is 14 amino acids. Trimming pared 2 bases from V and 0 bases from J, leaving 7 bases between.

Comments on this clone: The same CDR3 can be traced to other DNA sequences in this sample. The genes are TRBV29-1 and TRBJ2-5; D perhaps matches TRBD1 (5 bases). V lost 1 base and J 4 bases, leaving 10 bases between the germline ends. CDR1 SQVTM and CDR2 ANQGSEA come from the germline V gene. CDR3 size: 13 residues. CDR3 protein: CSVEAGQGETQYF. The DNA for the CDR3 is TGCAGCGTTGAAGCGGGCCAGGGAGAGACCCAGTACTTC.

The chain combines TRBV14 with TRBJ2-5, with a tentative D call TRBD1 (5 bases). The closer fit of TRBJ2-7 to the DNA end suggests the J call may be wrong. The CDR3 totals 14 residues. Germline V gene lookup returns CDR1 SGHDN and CDR2 FVKESK. The CDR3 loop is CASSQAGFRDEQYF. CDR3 bases: TGTGCCAGCAGCCAAGCAGGGTTTCGAGACGAGCAGTACTTC.

As DNA, the CDR3 is TGTGCCAGTAGCATCTGGCAGGGAAATTCACCCCTCCACTTT. As protein: CASSIWQGNSPLHF. This chain connects TRBV19 to TRBJ1-6, with TRBD1 as a possible D gene (5 bases). The V end lost 6 bases, the J end lost 7 bases, and 13 bases lay between the germline ends. The CDR3 loop spans 14 amino acids. Germline values: CDR1 LNHDA, CDR2 SQIVND (reference sequence).

The chain links TRBV21-1 to TRBJ2-5; the table assigns TRBD2, which was not confirmed against the DNA. TRBV21-1 constitutes a pseudogene. This CDR3 comprises 21 residues. The chain's CDR3 is CASSQRVSRFEPRNSSGTQYF. The CDR3 DNA reads TGTGCCAGCAGCCAGAGGGTCTCACGCTTCGAACCCCGAAACAGCTCAGGGACCCAGTACTTC.

J is TRBJ2-3 and V is TRBV7-3, with 9 bases lining up with TRBD1. This CDR3 is built from 16 residues. Germline-derived CDR1 and CDR2 are SGHTA and FQGTGA. Trimming cost V 5 bases and J 6 bases; bases outside gene matches: 12. The CDR3 sequence: CASSEQAGTGFDTQYF. CDR3 nucleotide sequence: TGTGCCAGCAGCGAACAAGCCGGGACAGGGTTCGATACGCAGTATTTT.

The rearrangement uses TRBV5-6 and TRBJ2-3; tentative D call: TRBD1 (5 bases). Trimming removed 0 bases from V and 3 bases from J, with 5 bases in between. The CDR3 covers 13 residues. Germline-derived CDR1 and CDR2 are SGHDT and YYEEEE. The CDR3 loop reads CASSLDRTDTQYF. CDR3 DNA sequence: TGTGCCAGCAGCTTGGACAGGACAGATACGCAGTATTTT. Supplemented by reference TRBV5-6 and TRBJ2-3, the full variable domain reads DAGVTQSPTHLIKTRGQQVTLRCSPKSGHDTVSWYQQALGQGPQFIFQYYEEEERQRGNFPDRFSGHQFPNYSSELNVNALLLGDSALYLCASSLDRTDTQYFGPGTRLTVL.

The chain is built from TRBV6-1 and TRBJ2-2; a possible D gene is TRBD2 (5 bases). The germline CDR1 and CDR2 sequences are MNHNS and SASEGT. The V and J ends lost 3 bases and 4 bases respectively, with 9 bases between them. The CDR3 is 14 residues long. CDR3 DNA: TGTGCCAGCAGTGAGTTAAGCGGCACCGGGGAGCTGTTTTTT. It translates to CASSELSGTGELFF.

The chain links TRBV7-9 to TRBJ1-5; the match to TRBD1 covers 8 bases. The ends lost 4 bases at V and 5 bases at J; junction bases unmatched: 7. Per germline, CDR1 SEHNR and CDR2 FQNEAQ (reference sequence). This CDR3 contains 15 residues. The chain's CDR3 is CASSSDDRGYQPQHF. The CDR3 region has the DNA TGTGCCAGCAGCTCTGACGACAGGGGTTATCAGCCCCAGCATTTT.